These 28 T cell receptor beta chains were all obtained from the same sample, sequenced in a study of blood T cell repertoires in COVID-19. Clones were read by immunoSEQ multiplex PCR, and TCRdb kept only the in-frame ones, dropping some. The repertoire holds 150,000 or so clones, with 80% to 90% as singletons. The material sequenced was peripheral blood. Every receptor here comes from a woman in her fifties or sixties with acute or convalescent COVID-19.

The rearrangement joins TRBV9 to TRBJ1-2, with 10 bases matching TRBD1. The CDR3 has 18 residues. The V gene's germline CDR1 is SGDLS and CDR2 YYNGEE. V dropped 4 bases and J dropped 0; count of bases not matched to a gene: 12. The CDR3, as DNA: TGTGCCAGCAGCCCACGAGGGACAGGGGCGACCTCTAACTATGGCTACACCTTC. Translated: CASSPRGTGATSNYGYTF.

CDR3 residues: CASSSRQNYGYTF. As DNA, the CDR3 is TGTGCCAGCAGTTCAAGACAAAACTATGGCTACACCTTC. The rearrangement uses TRBV27 and TRBJ1-2; no clear D. The germline V gene encodes CDR1 MNHEY and CDR2 SMNVEV (reference sequence). V lost 4 bases and J lost 2, with 8 bases in between. The CDR3 has 13 residues.

Here the CDR3 DNA reads TGTGCCAGCAGCTTAAACGGAGGAACAGATACGCAGTATTTT. It codes for CASSLNGGTDTQYF. This chain uses TRBV7-2 with TRBJ2-3; D may be TRBD2 (5 bases). V lost 2 bases to trimming and J lost 3 bases, with 9 bases between them. The germline V gene encodes CDR1 SGHTA and CDR2 FQGNSA. The CDR3 contains 14 residues.

The count of this clone is one. The genes are TRBV7-6 and TRBJ2-7; 10 nucleotides match TRBD2. The CDR3 consists of 14 residues. The germline CDR1 and CDR2 sequences are SGHVS and FNYEAQ. V was clipped by 3 bases and J by 7 bases; unmatched bases: 6. As DNA, the CDR3 is TGTGCCAGCAGCTTTAGCGGGGGGCAAGGAGAGCAGTACTTC. This codes for CASSFSGGQGEQYF.

The genes are TRBV2 and TRBJ2-2; tentatively, D is TRBD2 (6 bases). The CDR3 is 15 residues long. Trimming stripped 7 bases from V and 7 bases from J, with 19 bases between. Germline V gene sequence: CDR1 SNHLY, CDR2 FYNNEI. The CDR3 sequence is CASTLGTLSVGELFF. In DNA, the CDR3 is TGTGCCAGCACCTTAGGGACTCTTAGCGTCGGGGAGCTGTTTTTT.

The V and J genes are TRBV7-2 and TRBJ1-1; TRBD1 is a possible D gene (5 bases). The CDR3 extends over 15 amino acids. Germline-derived CDR1 and CDR2 are SGHTA and FQGNSA. V lost 1 base to trimming and J lost 11 bases, with 20 bases between them. The CDR3 is CASSLDRHGQGRAFF. The CDR3 nucleotides are TGTGCCAGCAGCTTAGATCGGCATGGACAAGGGCGGGCTTTCTTT.

The chain links TRBV6-1 to TRBJ1-1; 7 bases align to TRBD1. The CDR3 extends over 15 amino acids. The germline CDR1 and CDR2 sequences are MNHNS and SASEGT. V was clipped by 3 bases and J by 0 bases; unmatched bases: 4. In DNA form, the CDR3 reads TGTGCCAGCAGTGAGACAGGGCGTATGAACACTGAAGCTTTCTTT. It codes for CASSETGRMNTEAFF.

The chain recombines TRBV19 with TRBJ1-6; TRBD1 agrees at 8 bases. The V gene end was trimmed by 6 bases and the J gene end by 6 bases; junction bases not matched to a gene: 4. Germline loops: CDR1 LNHDA, CDR2 SQIVND (reference sequence). The CDR3 extends over 14 amino acids. CDR3 amino acids: CASSQGAPNSPLHF. The CDR3 nucleotides are TGTGCCAGTAGCCAGGGGGCGCCTAATTCACCCCTCCACTTT.

The chain carries TRBV4-1 and TRBJ1-5; 8 bases map to TRBD1. Germline trimming cut 3 bases from V and 7 bases from J; bases unmatched to any gene: 11. CDR3 size: 16 residues. The germline V gene has CDR1 MGHRA and CDR2 YSYEKL. CDR3 DNA: TGCGCCAGCAGCCAGGTAGGGACAGGATTTTCGCAGCCCCAGCATTTT. This encodes CASSQVGTGFSQPQHF.

The J gene is TRBJ2-5, the V gene TRBV6-5; D unclear. Germline V gene lookup returns CDR1 MNHEY and CDR2 SVGAGI. V dropped 0 bases and J dropped 5 bases, with 10 bases sitting between them. The length of the CDR3 is 14 residues. Here the CDR3 reads CASSYSIRVETQYF. In DNA form, the CDR3 reads TGTGCCAGCAGTTACTCGATCCGGGTTGAGACCCAGTACTTC.

J is TRBJ2-2 and V is TRBV7-9, with a weak D call TRBD1 (5 bases). V lost 3 bases and J lost 4, with 9 bases in between. The germline V gene has CDR1 SEHNR and CDR2 FQNEAQ (reference sequence). This CDR3 spans 14 amino acids. This CDR3 reads CASSFRDSTGELFF. In DNA, the CDR3 is TGTGCCAGCAGCTTCCGTGACAGCACCGGGGAGCTGTTTTTT.

The sample holds one count of this clone. The V and J genes are TRBV5-1 and TRBJ1-1, with D tentatively TRBD1 (5 bases). The germline gives CDR1 SGHRS, CDR2 YFSETQ. The CDR3 consists of 13 residues. With 6 bases removed from V and 2 bases from J, the gap between germline ends came to 11 bases. DNA of the CDR3: TGCGCCAGCAAGACCGGGGGAAACACTGAAGCTTTCTTT. Translation: CASKTGGNTEAFF. The full variable domain, with the rest looked up from reference TRBV5-1 and TRBJ1-1, is KAGVTQTPRYLIKTRGQQVTLSCSPISGHRSVSWYQQTPGQGLQFLFEYFSETQRNKGNFPGRFSGRQFSNSRSEMNVSTLELGDSALYLCASKTGGNTEAFFGQGTRLTVV.

The chain recombines TRBV14 with TRBJ1-1; possibly TRBD1 for D (6 bases). Per the germline V gene, CDR1 is SGHDN and CDR2 is FVKESK. The CDR3 is made up of 14 amino acids. Trimming took off 1 base at V and 4 bases at J, with 10 bases between the two ends. As DNA, the CDR3 is TGTGCCAGCAGCCAAGCAACCAGGGGCACTGAAGCTTTCTTT. Residues: CASSQATRGTEAFF.

V is TRBV5-1 and J is TRBJ2-1, with 8 nucleotides matching TRBD2. This CDR3 comprises 17 residues. Germline V lookup: CDR1 SGHRS, CDR2 YFSETQ. J gave up 1 base and V 1 base, and 7 bases lay outside the gene matches. CDR3 nucleotide sequence: TGCGCCAGCAGCTTGAGGACTAGCCCGGGTTCCTACAATGAGCAGTTCTTC. It is translated as CASSLRTSPGSYNEQFF.

This sequence joins TRBV19 and TRBJ1-1; 8 bases are shared with TRBD1. The CDR3 contains 13 residues. V gave up 8 bases and J gave up 1 base; unmatched junction bases: 3. CDR1 and CDR2 (germline): LNHDA, SQIVND (reference sequence). The CDR3 DNA reads as TGTGCCAGTGGGGGACAGGCGAACACTGAAGCTTTCTTT. This codes for CASGGQANTEAFF.

This clone came up a few times. The rearrangement joins TRBV7-9 to TRBJ1-1, with 8 bases identical to TRBD1. The CDR3 sequence is 14 residues long. Losses at the gene ends were 5 bases for V and 4 bases for J; bases not matched to a gene: 6. The germline V gene has CDR1 SEHNR and CDR2 FQNEAQ (reference sequence). The CDR3 nucleotides read TGTGCCAGCAGCCCACAGGGGGGGAGCACTGAAGCTTTCTTT. As protein: CASSPQGGSTEAFF.

V and J are TRBV19 and TRBJ2-7; a possible D gene is TRBD2 (5 bases). With 5 bases removed from V and 3 bases from J, the gap between germline ends came to 11 bases. The CDR3 covers 13 residues. CDR1 and CDR2 (germline): LNHDA, SQIVND (reference sequence). The CDR3 region is CASSRGINYEQYF. The CDR3 coding sequence is TGTGCCAGTAGTCGGGGAATAAACTACGAGCAGTACTTC. Supplemented by reference TRBV19 and TRBJ2-7, the full variable domain reads DGGITQSPKYLFRKEGQNVTLSCEQNLNHDAMYWYRQDPGQGLRLIYYSQIVNDFQKGDIAEGYSVSREKKESFPLTVTSAQKNPTAFYLCASSRGINYEQYFGPGTRLTVT.

V is TRBV11-2 and J is TRBJ1-3; unclear D gene. The CDR3 is 13 amino acids. Trimming took 4 bases from V and 0 from J, leaving 4 bases between them. Germline-derived CDR1 and CDR2 are SGHAT and FQNNGV. The CDR3 protein is CASSSSSGNTIYF. CDR3 nucleotide sequence: TGTGCCAGCAGCTCGTCCTCTGGAAACACCATATATTTT.

The chain has TRBV7-3 and TRBJ1-1; D ambiguous. Trimming shortened V by 4 bases and J by 9 bases, and 9 bases separated the two germline ends. The CDR3 length is 11 residues. CDR1 and CDR2 (germline): SGHTA, FQGTGA. The CDR3 DNA sequence: TGTGCCAGCAGCTCACGAGGTCAAGCTTTCTTT. Translated: CASSSRGQAFF.

V usage is TRBV6-5 and J usage is TRBJ1-3; D is undetermined. CDR3 length: 16 residues. Per germline, CDR1 MNHEY and CDR2 SVGAGI. Trimming took off 0 bases at V and 3 bases at J, with 12 bases between the two ends. DNA for the CDR3: TGTGCCAGCAGTTACTCTGGCGGGCAGATTGGAAACACCATATATTTT. Residues: CASSYSGGQIGNTIYF.

The chain joins TRBV6-2 or TRBV6-3 to TRBJ2-4; TRBD2 aligns across 7 bases. This CDR3 is built from 13 residues. V lost 2 bases to trimming and J lost 9 bases; unmatched junction nucleotides: 4. Germline V gives CDR1 MNHEY, CDR2 SVGEGT. This CDR3 is CASSYGGEGIQYF. Written as DNA, the CDR3 is TGTGCCAGCAGTTACGGGGGGGAAGGCATTCAGTACTTC.

The genes are TRBV5-1 and TRBJ1-1, with 9 bases aligning to TRBD1. V trimming: 4 bases; J trimming: 3 bases; junction bases outside the gene matches: 4. This CDR3 contains 14 residues. In germline, CDR1 is SGHRS, CDR2 YFSETQ. This chain's CDR3 is CASSPGQGYTEAFF. The CDR3 DNA is TGCGCCAGCAGCCCGGGACAGGGCTACACTGAAGCTTTCTTT.

This clone has just a few counts. The CDR3 region has the DNA TGTGCCACCCATACCGGGACTTCTCAAGAGACCCAGTACTTC. Amino acid sequence: CATHTGTSQETQYF. The V gene is TRBV10-3, the J gene TRBJ2-5, with D tentatively TRBD2 (6 bases). Trimming took off 10 bases at V and 2 bases at J, with 17 bases between the two ends. This CDR3 comprises 14 residues. Germline lookup yields CDR1 ENHRY and CDR2 SYGVKD.

This clone is a singleton in its sample. The chain is built from TRBV5-8 and TRBJ1-1; D remains unclear. CDR1 and CDR2 (germline): SGHTS, YDEGEE. The CDR3 totals 14 residues. The ends were cut back, 1 base at V and 0 bases at J, with 7 bases in the middle. CDR3 sequence reads: CASSLTGMNTEAFF. For the CDR3, the DNA is TGTGCCAGCAGCTTGACCGGTATGAACACTGAAGCTTTCTTT.

The V call is TRBV12-3 or TRBV12-4, the J call TRBJ1-2, with TRBD1 matching over 10 bases. V lost 6 bases and J lost 8; bases outside the gene matches: 6. This CDR3 is 13 amino acids long. CDR3 in DNA: TGTGCCAGCAGCCGGGGACAGGGGAGCGGCTACACCTTC. Translating it yields CASSRGQGSGYTF.

The chain links TRBV24-1 to TRBJ1-2, with D tentatively TRBD1 (5 bases). Trimming left V 5 bases short and J 0 bases short, with 12 bases between. The germline V gene has CDR1 KGHDR and CDR2 SFDVKD. The CDR3 is 15 amino acids. The CDR3 DNA reads TGTGCCACCAGTGGGGGGGTGGAACCTAACTATGGCTACACCTTC. Translation gives CATSGGVEPNYGYTF.

This chain joins TRBV25-1 and TRBJ1-2; D is uncertain. Per germline, CDR1 MGHDK and CDR2 SYGVNS. The V and J ends lost 3 bases and 9 bases respectively, with 11 bases between them. The CDR3 covers 12 residues. This CDR3 is CASSEENWRYTF. The DNA of the CDR3 is TGTGCCAGCAGTGAGGAGAACTGGCGCTACACCTTC.

This clone has more than one count but fewer than ten. V and J are TRBV5-8 and TRBJ1-2; 8 nucleotides align to TRBD1. The CDR3 has 15 residues. Germline V gives CDR1 SGHTS, CDR2 YDEGEE. Trimming removed 0 bases from V and 3 bases from J; junction bases left unmatched: 4. CDR3 sequence: CASSLGQGKDYGYTF. The CDR3 DNA reads TGTGCCAGCAGCTTGGGACAGGGGAAGGACTATGGCTACACCTTC.